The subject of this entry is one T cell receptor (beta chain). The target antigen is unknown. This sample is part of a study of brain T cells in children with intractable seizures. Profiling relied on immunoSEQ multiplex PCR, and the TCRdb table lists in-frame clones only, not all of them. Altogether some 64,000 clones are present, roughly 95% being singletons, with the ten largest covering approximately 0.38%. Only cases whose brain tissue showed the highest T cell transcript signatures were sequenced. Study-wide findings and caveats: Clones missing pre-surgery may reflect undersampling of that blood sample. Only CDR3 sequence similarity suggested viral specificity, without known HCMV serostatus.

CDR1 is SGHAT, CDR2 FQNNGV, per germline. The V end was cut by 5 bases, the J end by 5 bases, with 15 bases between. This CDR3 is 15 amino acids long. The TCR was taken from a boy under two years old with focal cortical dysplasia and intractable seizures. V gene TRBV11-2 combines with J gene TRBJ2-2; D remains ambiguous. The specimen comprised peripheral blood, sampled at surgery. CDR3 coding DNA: TGTGCCAGCAGCCTCCGTCTAGGACGGACCGGGGAGCTGTTTTTT. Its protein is CASSLRLGRTGELFF. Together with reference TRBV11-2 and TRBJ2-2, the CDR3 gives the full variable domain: EAGVAQSPRYKIIEKRQSVAFWCNPISGHATLYWYQQILGQGPKLLIQFQNNGVVDDSQLPKDRFSAERLKGVDSTLKIQPAKLEDSAVYLCASSLRLGRTGELFFGEGSRLTVL.